This passage covers 8 T cell receptor beta chains from one sample sequenced in a study of blood T cell repertoires in COVID-19. The assay was immunoSEQ multiplex PCR, and TCRdb's table has in-frame clones only and misses some. The sample consists of 150,000 to 200,000 clones, around 80% of them appearing once. Sequencing was done on a sample of PBMCs or T cells enriched from blood (not recorded which). The receptors originated from a woman aged 45-65 years who had recovered from COVID-19.

The chain joins TRBV4-3 to TRBJ2-7; TRBD1 matches 9 bases. The germline CDR1 and CDR2 sequences are LGHNA and YSLEER. J lost 5 bases, V lost 0 bases, and 14 bases had no gene match. This CDR3 has 18 amino acids. CDR3 protein: CASSQELSGTGRRDEQYF. Here the CDR3 DNA reads TGCGCCAGCAGCCAAGAATTGTCCGGGACAGGGAGACGTGACGAGCAGTACTTC.

This chain links TRBV7-9 with TRBJ1-5; no firm D call. With 5 bases removed from V and 1 base from J, the gap between germline ends came to 15 bases. CDR3 length equals 16 residues. Germline V gene data show CDR1 as SEHNR and CDR2 as FQNEAQ (reference sequence). The CDR3 is CASSTGREGSNQPQHF. The CDR3 DNA follows: TGTGCCAGCAGCACGGGCCGGGAAGGAAGCAATCAGCCCCAGCATTTT.

This clone was detected only a few times. The chain joins TRBV3-1 (or the pseudogene TRBV3-2) to TRBJ1-6, with unresolved D. Germline CDR1 reads LGHDT; CDR2 reads YNNKEL (reference sequence). This CDR3 is 15 amino acids long. Trimming stripped 3 bases from V and 8 bases from J, with 14 bases between. The CDR3 DNA reads TGTGCCAGCAGCCAGGCACACAGCCGAGATTCACCCCTCCACTTT. It codes for CASSQAHSRDSPLHF.

J is TRBJ2-3 and V is TRBV15; possible D gene TRBD2, 6 bases. Trimming removed 3 bases at V and 2 bases at J, with 12 bases between. The CDR3 extends over 15 amino acids. In germline, CDR1 is LNHNV, CDR2 YYDKDF (reference sequence). CDR3 nucleotide sequence: TGTGCCACCAGCAGCGGGACTTTACTCACAGATACGCAGTATTTT. Translated: CATSSGTLLTDTQYF.

This clone was detected a few times. The chain couples TRBV3-1 (or the pseudogene TRBV3-2) to TRBJ1-1, with D tentatively TRBD1 (5 bases). With 8 bases removed from V and 3 bases from J, the gap between germline ends came to 13 bases. Germline V CDR1 and CDR2: LGHDT, YNNKEL (reference sequence). This CDR3 contains 13 residues. CDR3 coding DNA: TGTGCCAGCCTCCGCCGGGGGGACACTGAAGCTTTCTTT. It encodes CASLRRGDTEAFF.

The rearrangement joins TRBV28 to TRBJ2-1, with 7 bases aligning to TRBD2. Germline V gives CDR1 MDHEN, CDR2 SYDVKM. The CDR3 extends over 18 amino acids. The junction had 9 bases not matched to a gene; V was cut back by 1 base and J by 0 bases. The CDR3 reads CASSLSTGLGSSYNEQFF. CDR3 DNA sequence: TGTGCCAGCAGTTTATCCACCGGACTAGGGAGCTCCTACAATGAGCAGTTCTTC. The full variable domain, rest sourced from reference TRBV28 and TRBJ2-1, is DVKVTQSSRYLVKRTGEKVFLECVQDMDHENMFWYRQDPGLGLRLIYFSYDVKMKEKGDIPEGYSVSREKKERFSLILESASTNQTSMYLCASSLSTGLGSSYNEQFFGPGTRLTVL.

This clone was seen only once. The chain is built from TRBV28 and TRBJ2-7; tentative D call: TRBD2 (5 bases). V was trimmed by 7 bases and J by 7 bases, leaving 14 bases between them. The CDR3 is 12 residues long. Germline CDR1 reads MDHEN; CDR2 reads SYDVKM. The CDR3 coding sequence is TGTGCCAGCACCCCCGGGCGCGGGGAGCAGTACTTC. It specifies CASTPGRGEQYF.

The V and J genes are TRBV27 and TRBJ1-4; D gene unclear. With 6 bases removed from V and 1 base from J, the gap between germline ends came to 15 bases. CDR3 length equals 16 residues. Germline assignment: CDR1 MNHEY and CDR2 SMNVEV (reference sequence). DNA of the CDR3: TGTGCCAGCAGCCCCCTCTTGTTCGGAACTAATGAAAAACTGTTTTTT. Its translation is CASSPLLFGTNEKLFF. Supplemented by reference TRBV27 and TRBJ1-4, the full variable domain reads EAQVTQNPRYLITVTGKKLTVTCSQNMNHEYMSWYRQDPGLGLRQIYYSMNVEVTDKGDVPEGYKVSRKEKRNFPLILESPSPNQTSLYFCASSPLLFGTNEKLFFGSGTQLSVL.